Shown below are 19 T cell receptor beta chains from a single sample sequenced in a study of cytomegalovirus exposure and HLA in healthy donors. The PCR had 60 Vbeta and 13 Jbeta primers. The data were produced by immunoSEQ multiplex PCR, yet TCRdb's version contains in-frame clones alone and is incomplete. The profile covers 150,000 to 200,000 clones, with about 74% appearing a single time and 3% to 4% taken by the ten largest. The sample consisted of PBMCs. The receptor set was obtained from a male donor in good health and CMV-seronegative.

This clone was observed a few times. V gene TRBV30 combines with J gene TRBJ2-1; 7 bases fit TRBD2. Germline V gene sequence: CDR1 GTSNPN, CDR2 SVGIG (reference sequence). The ends lost 3 bases at V and 3 bases at J; junction bases unmatched: 8. This CDR3 contains 15 residues. The CDR3 sequence is CAWSAAWTSYNEQFF. In DNA form, the CDR3 reads TGTGCCTGGAGCGCAGCCTGGACTAGCTACAATGAGCAGTTCTTC. The full variable domain, in which reference TRBV30 and TRBJ2-1 provide the parts outside the CDR3, is SQTIHQWPATLVQPVGSPLSLECTVEGTSNPNLYWYRQAAGRGLQLLFYSVGIGQISSEVPQNLSASRPQDRQFILSSKKLLLSDSGFYLCAWSAAWTSYNEQFFGPGTRLTVL.

The CDR3 is CASSLGVGSGTLTDTQYF. CDR3 bases: TGTGCCAGCAGCTTAGGGGTCGGTAGCGGGACCTTAACAGATACGCAGTATTTT. The V call is TRBV7-9, the J call TRBJ2-3, with 8 positions matching TRBD2. This CDR3 spans 18 amino acids. Trimming cost V 1 base and J 3 bases; bases outside gene matches: 12. CDR1 SEHNR and CDR2 FQNEAQ come from the germline V gene (reference sequence).

V gene TRBV20-1 combines with J gene TRBJ2-3, with D uncertain. The V gene lost 6 bases and the J gene lost 2 bases, with 3 bases spanning the gap. The CDR3 covers 10 residues. CDR1 and CDR2 from the germline V gene are DFQATT and SNEGSKA (reference sequence). CDR3 in DNA: TGCAGTGCCCTCACAGATACGCAGTATTTT. Amino acid sequence: CSALTDTQYF.

The genes are TRBV28 and TRBJ2-3; a possible D gene is TRBD2 (6 bases). Germline lookup yields CDR1 MDHEN and CDR2 SYDVKM. Trimming removed 6 bases at V and 7 bases at J, with 20 bases between. CDR3 size: 15 residues. CDR3 protein: CASSPRLAYTYTQYF. CDR3 nucleotides: TGTGCCAGCAGCCCCCGCCTAGCGTATACGTATACGCAGTATTTT.

This clone was counted a few times. Here the CDR3 DNA reads TGTGCCAGCAGTCGTGGCGGGAGGGCCTGGGACACCGGGGAGCTGTTTTTT. It encodes CASSRGGRAWDTGELFF. The gene calls are TRBV27 and TRBJ2-2, with 9 bases matching TRBD2. V lost 5 bases, J lost 3 bases, and 10 bases stayed unmatched. The CDR3 consists of 17 residues. CDR1 and CDR2 (germline): MNHEY, SMNVEV (reference sequence).

This clone turned up a few times. The V and J genes are TRBV29-1 and TRBJ2-3; D gene unclear. Germline V gene sequence: CDR1 SQVTM, CDR2 ANQGSEA. The CDR3 sequence is 12 residues long. V shed 4 bases and J shed 3 bases, with 8 bases lying between them. The CDR3 spells CSVGQVTDTQYF. The CDR3 nucleotides are TGCAGCGTTGGGCAGGTGACAGATACGCAGTATTTT.

This clone appeared a few times. Written as DNA, the CDR3 is TGTGCCAGCAGTTCCCGGGGAGCGGGGGGGCAGGAGACCCAGTACTTC. It codes for CASSSRGAGGQETQYF. The gene calls are TRBV28 and TRBJ2-5, with 10 bases aligning to TRBD2. Germline CDR1 reads MDHEN; CDR2 reads SYDVKM. There are 16 residues in the CDR3. Unmatched junction bases numbered 10, after V lost 4 bases and J lost 5 bases.

This chain joins TRBV28 and TRBJ2-1, with D hard to call. V was trimmed by 2 bases and J by 2 bases, leaving 7 bases between them. The germline gives CDR1 MDHEN, CDR2 SYDVKM. The CDR3 length is 14 residues. The CDR3 DNA reads TGTGCCAGCAGTTTAGTGGGCCCCTACAATGAGCAGTTCTTC. It codes for CASSLVGPYNEQFF.

V is TRBV29-1 and J is TRBJ1-1, with D possibly being TRBD1 (6 bases). The CDR3 runs to 13 residues. With 7 bases removed from V and 0 bases from J, the gap between germline ends came to 12 bases. Germline V gene lookup returns CDR1 SQVTM and CDR2 ANQGSEA. The CDR3 loop is CSAIQGLNTEAFF. For the CDR3, the DNA is TGCAGCGCAATACAGGGATTGAACACTGAAGCTTTCTTT.

The chain carries TRBV27 and TRBJ1-5, with D tentatively TRBD1 (5 bases). This CDR3 is built from 15 residues. The germline V gene has CDR1 MNHEY and CDR2 SMNVEV (reference sequence). The ends were cut back, 6 bases at V and 0 bases at J, with 12 bases in the middle. CDR3 DNA sequence: TGTGCCAGCAGCCCAGGGTTTTATAGCAATCAGCCCCAGCATTTT. The encoded protein is CASSPGFYSNQPQHF.

The gene calls are TRBV7-9 and TRBJ2-7; TRBD2 matches 13 bases. The germline V gene encodes CDR1 SEHNR and CDR2 FQNEAQ (reference sequence). The trim removed 5 bases at V and 4 bases at J, leaving 2 bases unmatched. CDR3 length: 14 residues. The CDR3 DNA follows: TGTGCCAGCAGCCGGACTAGCGGGGGTTACGAGCAGTACTTC. Its translation: CASSRTSGGYEQYF. Combining the CDR3 with reference TRBV7-9 and TRBJ2-7 gives the whole variable domain DTGVSQNPRHKITKRGQNVTFRCDPISEHNRLYWYRQTLGQGPEFLTYFQNEAQLEKSRLLSDRFSAERPKGSFSTLEIQRTEQGDSAMYLCASSRTSGGYEQYFGPGTRLTVT.

This chain connects TRBV6-6 to TRBJ1-6, with 9 nucleotides matching TRBD1. After removal of 6 bases from V and 7 bases from J, the junction contained 4 bases not matched to a gene. The CDR3 is made up of 14 amino acids. Per germline, CDR1 MNHNY and CDR2 SVGAGI (reference sequence). The CDR3 region is CASRPGTGNSPLHF. DNA of the CDR3: TGTGCCAGCAGACCCGGGACAGGGAATTCACCCCTCCACTTT.

The chain joins TRBV9 to TRBJ1-1; no clear D. Germline V CDR1 and CDR2: SGDLS, YYNGEE. The CDR3 covers 14 residues. V gave up 4 bases and J gave up 1 base, with 11 bases separating them. The CDR3 is CASSSDLPNTEAFF. CDR3 nucleotides: TGTGCCAGCAGCTCGGACTTACCGAACACTGAAGCTTTCTTT.

V usage is TRBV27 and J usage is TRBJ1-5, with 7 bases that match TRBD1. Per the germline V gene, CDR1 is MNHEY and CDR2 is SMNVEV (reference sequence). The CDR3 contains 13 residues. The junction had 6 bases not matched to a gene; V was cut back by 7 bases and J by 6 bases. This chain's CDR3 is CASKNRGSQPQHF. CDR3 DNA sequence: TGTGCCAGCAAAAACAGGGGTAGTCAGCCCCAGCATTTT.

The chain carries TRBV5-1 and TRBJ2-3, with TRBD2 as a possible D gene (6 bases). With 0 bases removed from V and 0 bases from J, the gap between germline ends came to 11 bases. The CDR3 runs to 16 residues. Germline CDR1 reads SGHRS; CDR2 reads YFSETQ. This CDR3 reads CASSLGGVLSTDTQYF. CDR3 nucleotides: TGCGCCAGCAGCTTGGGGGGGGTCCTCAGCACAGATACGCAGTATTTT.

About this clone itself: The junction departs from germline at one end; a sequencing error may be responsible. Here the CDR3 reads CASSYDRGPPAYSNQPQHF. In DNA form, the CDR3 reads TGTGCTAGCAGCTACGACAGGGGGCCTCCCGCCTATAGCAATCAGCCCCAGCATTTT. This sequence joins TRBV7-7 and TRBJ1-5, with 10 bases matching TRBD1. This CDR3 is 19 amino acids long. Germline V gene lookup returns CDR1 SSHAT and CDR2 FNYEAQ (reference sequence).

This clone was counted a single time. The chain employs TRBV4-1 and TRBJ2-7; 8 nucleotides agree with TRBD1. In germline, CDR1 is MGHRA, CDR2 YSYEKL. The CDR3 runs 16 residues. The trim removed 1 base at V and 0 bases at J, leaving 5 bases unmatched. The CDR3 DNA follows: TGCGCCAGCAGCCAAGGGTGGACAGGGAGCTCCTACGAGCAGTACTTC. Translation: CASSQGWTGSSYEQYF.

There are a few counts of this clone. This chain joins TRBV30 and TRBJ2-5; D is undetermined. Trimming took off 1 base at V and 0 bases at J, with 6 bases between the two ends. From germline, CDR1 is GTSNPN and CDR2 SVGIG (reference sequence). This CDR3 spans 13 amino acids. The CDR3 loop reads CAWSGLDQETQYF. In DNA form, the CDR3 reads TGTGCCTGGAGTGGTCTAGACCAAGAGACCCAGTACTTC.

On this clone itself: The same CDR3 can be traced to other DNA sequences in this sample. This chain links TRBV19 with TRBJ2-5; D remains ambiguous. This CDR3 contains 11 residues. Per germline, CDR1 LNHDA and CDR2 SQIVND (reference sequence). Trimming left V 3 bases short and J 4 bases short, with 3 bases between. The CDR3 DNA is TGTGCCAGTAGTATCTCAGAGACCCAGTACTTC. It translates to CASSISETQYF.